The entry below describes one T cell receptor beta chain. This clone was counted between two and nine times. This receptor's antigen is unknown. No base qualities exist here, and no much larger clone lies one base off it. From cysteine to phenylalanine, the CDR3 is 15 amino acids long. Only the CDR3 part of the read is kept: 45 bases, read in frame from the first base. Deletion took 5 bases off V and 2 bases off J, with a span of 15 bases between the germline ends. The germline V gene sets CDR1 to MDHEN and CDR2 to SYDVKM. The data belong to a study of beta chain features in type 1 diabetes (dated by TCRdb to the late 2010s). Some background on the complete study: Mean age, gender distribution, total cell number and subset yield did not differ between patients and healthy donors. Across all samples, 107,917,701 sorted cells were examined, and cell number per subset correlated strongly with RNA yield. In the study, recently diagnosed type 1 diabetes patients and matched healthy donors were compared on the TCRB repertoires of their sorted circulating CD4+ T cell subsets. Whereas all 30 or so donors provided naive and central memory subsets, regulatory and stem cell-like memory subsets were isolated from just 8 patients and about eight healthy donors. Beyond this particular receptor, the publication reports: Type 1 diabetes patients showed a moderate but significant shortening of TCRB CDR3 length in all four CD4+ subsets. Because small numbers of individuals were included in the HLA sub-analyses, any influence of HLA type on TCRB rearrangement was left unresolved. Naive, central memory and regulatory TCRB repertoires appeared more similar among patients than among healthy donors. Patients with type 1 diabetes made fewer insertions and deleted more nucleotides at VDJ recombination sites, implying thymic rearrangement abnormalities. Shorter templates might be favored by PCR, yet because patient and control samples were amplified and corrected together, any such skew would affect both groups equally. Because cDNA rather than genomic DNA was sequenced, highly expressing activated cells could have been over-represented, although no difference in activation and CD3 levels was found between groups.

The entire isolated RNA was reverse transcribed using the High Capacity cDNA Reverse Transcription Kit, and thus expressed TCRB transcripts were sequenced. Deep immunoSEQ sequencing was performed on naive, central memory and regulatory T cell samples, with an average of roughly 3.3 million total reads per sample. Sorted cells were lysed in RLT buffer and RNA was extracted with DNase-treated RNeasy Micro or Mini kits, depending on cell number. To prevent cross-contamination, each cell subset was processed individually, whereas patient and healthy donor samples were processed jointly. The immunoSEQ multiplex PCR was used to amplify TCRB sequences from cDNA, yielding 87-bp fragments that span the CDR3 region. The amplicons were sequenced using the Illumina HiSeq platform. The authors' analysis ran thus. Synthetic template baselines were used to correct PCR bias computationally, reads within Hamming distance 2 were collapsed together, and singletons that could not be merged were discarded. Reads were aligned to IMGT to assign V, D and J genes, CDR3 length, and insertions or deletions at six rearrangement sites. Within each subset, clonotype counts were normalized to sorted cell number, and only after that were true diversity and Gini coefficients computed with the tcR R package. Repertoire sharing was quantified using the overlap coefficient calculated on TCRB nucleotide sequences. Out-of-frame TCRB sequences from naive cells were analyzed as a proxy for the pre-selection repertoire. The immuneACCESS repertoire file appears here via TCRdb, limited to in-frame rearrangements. These files lack a portion of the clones; in checked studies, under half of the deficit traces to unresolved V genes, and the cause of the others is not known. From that table come the V and J calls and clone size; the DNA was used to work out D and trimming. This sample comprises a few hundred thousand clones, approximately 12% of them detected only once. Clones ranked in the top ten supply 0.0085% to 0.012% of the sample.

Each donor gave one peripheral blood draw, about 100 mL on average, collected into heparinised tubes. Using a panel that included CD45RO, CCR7, CD25, CD127, CD95 and CD27, naive, central memory, regulatory and stem cell-like memory CD4+ T cells were sorted on a BD FACSAria II. All sorted populations exceeded 95% purity. PBMCs were separated immediately by Lymphoprep density gradient centrifugation and were stained directly, without being cultured. So that batch effects would be minimized, each experiment stained and sorted samples in pairs, pairing one healthy donor with one patient. This receptor chain uses TRBV28 and TRBJ2-5; TRBD2 is a possible D gene, resting on 5 matching bases. The TCR sequence derives from a woman between 18 and 29 years old with type 1 diabetes. Material: naive CD4+ T cells from blood. What this sample's cell subset or site label stands for: true naive CD4+ T cells. This receptor has the CDR3 CASSPTGNLQETQYF. The nucleotides read TGTGCCAGCAGTCCCACGGGGAACCTACAAGAGACCCAGTACTTC.